This T cell receptor beta chain stems from a study of cytomegalovirus exposure and HLA in healthy donors. The germline V and J ends were trimmed by 1 base and 5 bases, with 14 bases remaining between them. The CDR3 consists of 16 residues. Per the germline V gene, CDR1 is MGHRA and CDR2 is YSYEKL. As regards this clone: Its antigen is not identified.

Use of 60 Vbeta and 13 Jbeta primers characterized the PCR. Method: immunoSEQ multiplex PCR; TCRdb's copy keeps in-frame clones and lacks some. The sample holds approximately 88,000 clones, about four fifths seen once. Study results and caveats: Reported results showed that the classifier diagnosed cytomegalovirus status with high specificity and sensitivity. Of the V segments, some could not be distinguished, including TRBV6-2 and TRBV6-3, and were excluded. Association of a missense DCLRE1C variant with TCR beta V- and J-gene trimming was reported in a later analysis. Per a later analysis, about 18,000 TCR beta sequences showed association with HLA alleles at 0.05 false discovery rate.

Sequencing was carried out using PBMCs. The origin of this receptor is a man between 18 and 29 years old in good health and CMV-seropositive. The chain is built from TRBV4-1 and TRBJ2-2, with D perhaps TRBD2 (6 bases). The DNA of the CDR3 is TGCGCCAGCAGCCAAGGCCCTAGCGTGCCAACCGGGGAGCTGTTTTTT. The encoded protein is CASSQGPSVPTGELFF.